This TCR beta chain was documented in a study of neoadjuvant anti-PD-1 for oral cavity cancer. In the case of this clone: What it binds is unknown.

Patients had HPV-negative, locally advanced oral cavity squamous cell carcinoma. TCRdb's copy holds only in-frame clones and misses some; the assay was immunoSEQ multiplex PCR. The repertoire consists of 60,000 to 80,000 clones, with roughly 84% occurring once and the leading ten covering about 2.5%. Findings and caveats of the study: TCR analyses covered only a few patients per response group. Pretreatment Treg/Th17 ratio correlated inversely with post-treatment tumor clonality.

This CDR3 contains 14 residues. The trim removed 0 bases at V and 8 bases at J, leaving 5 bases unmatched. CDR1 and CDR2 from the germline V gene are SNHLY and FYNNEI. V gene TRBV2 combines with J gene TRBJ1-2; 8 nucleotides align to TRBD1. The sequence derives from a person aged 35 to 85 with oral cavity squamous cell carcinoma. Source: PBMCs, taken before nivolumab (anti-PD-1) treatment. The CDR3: CASSEAPRGRGYTF. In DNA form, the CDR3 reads TGTGCCAGCAGTGAAGCGCCCAGGGGGCGAGGCTACACCTTC.